A single sample is the source of the 22 T cell receptor beta chains below, sequenced in a study of T cells in Graves' hyperthyroidism and ophthalmopathy. There were TCR beta CDR3 regions amplified from RNA transcripts. The primer set for the first-round RT-PCR of the TCR CDR3 was HTBI. Each CDR3 protein is one row after TCRdb ran MiXCR on the multiplex PCR reads. The data contain around 600,000 distinct CDR3 sequences, about 45% of them seen just once; the ten biggest clones take up 6.5% to 9%. The sequenced material came from peripheral blood or thyroid tissue (not recorded which). Receptors were obtained from an adult man with Graves' disease, either hyperthyroidism or ophthalmopathy (not recorded which).

This sequence joins TRBV10-3 and TRBJ1-2, with D uncertain. V was shortened by 2 bases and J by 4 bases, with 11 bases between the two germline ends. The CDR3 spans 14 residues. The germline V gene has CDR1 ENHRY and CDR2 SYGVKD. The CDR3 DNA follows: TGTGCCATCAGTGAGAGGATAGTCAGCTATGGCTACACCTTC. It is translated as CAISERIVSYGYTF.

Regarding this clonotype: A read error may explain this, as a much larger clone is one base away. The rearrangement joins TRBV10-3 to TRBJ2-7; tentative D call: TRBD2 (6 bases). Looked up from germline, CDR1 is ENHRY and CDR2 is SYGVKD. The CDR3 contains 12 residues. V was cut by 10 bases and J by 4 bases, with 14 bases left in between. For the CDR3, the DNA is TGTGCCAACGGGAGTTTTCAATACGAGCAGTACTTC. This translates into CANGSFQYEQYF.

The chain links TRBV20-1 to TRBJ1-5, with 9 bases matching TRBD1. Germline assignment: CDR1 DFQATT and CDR2 SNEGSKA (reference sequence). The CDR3 runs 14 residues. The junction had 8 bases not matched to a gene; V was cut back by 5 bases and J by 6 bases. As DNA, the CDR3 is TGCAGTGCTCCTACAGGGGGCGCGGGTCAGCCCCAGCATTTT. The encoded protein is CSAPTGGAGQPQHF.

This clonotype was counted between two and nine times. The chain carries TRBV20-1 and TRBJ1-4; possible D gene TRBD1, 6 bases. Trimming removed 6 bases at V and 4 bases at J, with 30 bases between. This CDR3 region has 19 residues. From germline, CDR1 is DFQATT and CDR2 SNEGSKA (reference sequence). The CDR3 sequence is CSAIGAGMGAWVDNEKLFF. Here the CDR3 DNA reads TGCAGTGCCATAGGGGCAGGGATGGGGGCTTGGGTAGATAATGAAAAACTGTTTTTT.

To note about this clonotype: It may be a read error: a sequence one base away is much more abundant. The J gene is TRBJ2-7, the V gene TRBV7-8, with unresolved D. The CDR3 spans 12 residues. Trimming left V 4 bases short and J 6 bases short, with 10 bases between. In germline, CDR1 is SGHVS, CDR2 FQNEAQ. The CDR3 loop is CASSSRMSEQYF. The CDR3 DNA follows: TGTGCCAGCAGCTCACGGATGAGCGAGCAGTACTTC.

The chain is built from TRBV25-1 and TRBJ1-5; D gene ambiguous. CDR3 length: 17 residues. Germline V gene sequence: CDR1 MGHDK, CDR2 SYGVNS. V dropped 5 bases and J dropped 0 bases, with 17 bases sitting between them. CDR3 coding DNA: TGTGCCAGCAGTTACTACCCGGGGTTGGTTAGCAATCAGCCCCAGCATTTT. Encoded protein: CASSYYPGLVSNQPQHF.

This clonotype has ten or more counts. The rearrangement links TRBV7-3 to TRBJ2-7; the D gene is possibly TRBD1 (5 bases). The V gene's germline CDR1 is SGHTA and CDR2 FQGTGA. V was cut by 6 bases and J by 4 bases, with 13 bases left in between. The CDR3 has 13 amino acids. The CDR3 DNA sequence: TGTGCCAGCAGTTACTCAGGGTTATACGAGCAGTACTTC. Amino acid sequence: CASSYSGLYEQYF.

The rearrangement uses TRBV7-9 and TRBJ2-7, with 8 bases that match TRBD1. CDR1 is SEHNR, CDR2 FQNEAQ, per germline (reference sequence). Unmatched junction bases numbered 8, after V lost 3 bases and J lost 4 bases. The CDR3 runs to 15 residues. The CDR3 reads CASSFRDRRPYEQYF. The CDR3 DNA reads as TGTGCCAGCAGCTTCCGGGACAGGAGGCCTTACGAGCAGTACTTC. The complete variable domain, with remaining parts taken from reference TRBV7-9 and TRBJ2-7, reads DTGVSQNPRHKITKRGQNVTFRCDPISEHNRLYWYRQTLGQGPEFLTYFQNEAQLEKSRLLSDRFSAERPKGSFSTLEIQRTEQGDSAMYLCASSFRDRRPYEQYFGPGTRLTVT.

This clonotype showed up just a few times. V and J are TRBV10-2 and TRBJ1-5; D gene ambiguous. This CDR3 contains 15 residues. V lost 4 bases and J 3 bases, leaving 13 bases between the germline ends. Germline V gene data show CDR1 as WSHSY and CDR2 as SAAADI. CDR3 nucleotide sequence: TGCGCCAGCAGTGCGTCAAGCGATCCCAATCAGCCCCAGCATTTT. This codes for CASSASSDPNQPQHF.

The chain links TRBV5-1 to TRBJ2-2, with D tentatively TRBD1 or TRBD2 (5 bases each). The CDR3 consists of 15 residues. Trimming removed 6 bases at V and 6 bases at J, with 18 bases between. In germline, CDR1 is SGHRS, CDR2 YFSETQ. The CDR3, as DNA: TGCGCCAGCATATCCGGGACGAGAGGATCCGGGGAGCTGTTTTTT. Its translation is CASISGTRGSGELFF.

The V call is TRBV21-1, the J call TRBJ1-1; no DNA check was done on the table's D call, TRBD1. TRBV21-1 is designated a pseudogene. The CDR3 is 17 amino acids. As DNA, the CDR3 is TGTGCCAGCAGCAGCCGCCCTGGGCTTACACGGAACACTGAAGCTTTCTTT. Encoded protein: CASSSRPGLTRNTEAFF.

This clonotype was counted a few times. A read error may produce the germline difference seen at one junction end. V usage is TRBV5-1 and J usage is TRBJ1-1; D ambiguous. Germline V gene lookup returns CDR1 SGHRS and CDR2 YFSETQ. CDR3 length: 13 amino acids. The CDR3 reads CASSRDWGTEAFF. In DNA form, the CDR3 reads TGTGCCAGCAGCCGCGATTGGGGCACTGAAGCTTTCTTT. Looking up the rest from reference TRBV5-1 and TRBJ1-1 gives the full variable domain: KAGVTQTPRYLIKTRGQQVTLSCSPISGHRSVSWYQQTPGQGLQFLFEYFSETQRNKGNFPGRFSGRQFSNSRSEMNVSTLELGDSALYLCASSRDWGTEAFFGQGTRLTVV.

The chain employs TRBV7-9 and TRBJ2-5, with no clear D. Per germline, CDR1 SEHNR and CDR2 FQNEAQ (reference sequence). Trimming cost V 8 bases and J 5 bases, with 21 bases left between them. The length of the CDR3 is 15 residues. The CDR3 protein is CASEKGSGPRETQYF. CDR3 in DNA: TGTGCCAGCGAAAAAGGATCGGGTCCTCGGGAGACCCAGTACTTC.

The rearrangement joins TRBV7-2 to TRBJ2-5, with unresolved D. The CDR3 loop spans 15 amino acids. CDR1 and CDR2 (germline): SGHTA, FQGNSA. The V and J ends lost 4 bases and 4 bases respectively, with 16 bases between them. The CDR3 sequence is CASSWSPPVLETQYF. CDR3 DNA: TGTGCCAGCAGCTGGAGCCCTCCTGTGTTAGAGACCCAGTACTTC.

For this clonotype: Its ends do not fully match the called genes, so a read error is possible. This rearrangement joins TRBV7-9 to TRBJ2-7; 10 bases are shared with TRBD2. Gene TRBJ2-1 matches the end of the DNA better, so the J call may be wrong. The CDR3 sequence is 14 residues long. Germline CDR1 is SEHNR and CDR2 is FQNEAQ (reference sequence). Here the CDR3 DNA reads TGCGCCAGCAGCGGGGGGGACTCCTACAATGAGCAGTTCTTC. The encoded protein is CASSGGDSYNEQFF.

This clonotype has only a few counts. The chain is built from TRBV20-1 and TRBJ1-6; no firm D call. The length of the CDR3 is 14 residues. Per germline, CDR1 DFQATT and CDR2 SNEGSKA (reference sequence). The ends were cut back, 4 bases at V and 5 bases at J, with 12 bases in the middle. CDR3 nucleotide sequence: TGCAGTGCTATTAGGGCAGAAAATAATTCACCCCTCCACTTT. Protein sequence: CSAIRAENNSPLHF.

In this sample, this clonotype turned up once. The junction and the germline gene differ at one end; a read error may be behind it. The V and J genes are TRBV5-1 and TRBJ1-2; D is uncertain. The CDR3 is 15 amino acids. Germline V gives CDR1 SGHRS, CDR2 YFSETQ. The CDR3 DNA is TGCGCCAGCAGCTTGGGACGGTTTTCCTCTTATGGCGACACCTTC. It encodes CASSLGRFSSYGDTF.

This clonotype was recorded a few times. The chain couples TRBV12-3 or TRBV12-4 to TRBJ1-1; 7 nucleotides align to TRBD1. The junction had 10 bases not matched to a gene; V was cut back by 2 bases and J by 1 base. The CDR3 is made up of 17 amino acids. CDR3 in amino acids: CASSLSISDRRNTEAFF. As DNA, the CDR3 is TGTGCCAGCAGTTTAAGTATTTCGGACAGGAGGAACACTGAAGCTTTCTTT.

This chain links TRBV25-1 with TRBJ1-2; D unclear. The CDR3 length is 13 residues. The germline gives CDR1 MGHDK, CDR2 SYGVNS. The DNA for the CDR3 is TGTGCTAGACTTACGGGCACCTCCTATGGCTACACCTTC. Protein sequence: CARLTGTSYGYTF.

This clonotype came up a few times. CDR3: CASSGTNEKLFF. CDR3 sequence (DNA): TGTGCCAGCAGTGGAACTAATGAAAAACTGTTTTTT. The chain links TRBV25-1 to TRBJ1-4, with unresolved D. V was cut by 4 bases and J by 1 base, with 1 base left in between. CDR1 is MGHDK, CDR2 SYGVNS, per germline. The CDR3 is 12 residues long.

This clonotype was detected only once. This chain links TRBV2 with TRBJ1-5, with D possibly matching TRBD1 (5 bases). From germline, CDR1 is SNHLY and CDR2 FYNNEI. This CDR3 spans 15 amino acids. The ends were cut back, 6 bases at V and 4 bases at J, with 16 bases in the middle. CDR3 in amino acids: CASREAGKLNQPQHF. The CDR3 coding sequence is TGTGCCAGCAGGGAGGCAGGGAAATTGAATCAGCCCCAGCATTTT.

The chain uses TRBV2 and TRBJ2-5; D tentatively reads TRBD1 or TRBD2 (5 bases each). In germline, CDR1 is SNHLY, CDR2 FYNNEI. The CDR3 loop spans 12 amino acids. V was pared by 1 base and J by 5 bases, with 5 bases between. For the CDR3, the DNA is TGTGCCAGCAGTGAAGGGGACGAGACCCAGTACTTC. This codes for CASSEGDETQYF.